Listed below are T cell receptor beta chains from one sample, sequenced in a study of shared clonotypes between healthy human individuals. Data came from immunoSEQ multiplex PCR; TCRdb stores just in-frame clones and leaves some out. Of a few million clones detected, approximately 93% appear once; the ten largest clones hold 0.39%. Sequencing was performed on naive CD4+ T cells from PBMCs. These receptors were collected from a man aged 18-30 years in good health. Some clones in this sample may be carry-over from other donors' samples. Each CDR3 is given without its conserved first and last residue.

v_call	j_call	cdr3_aa
TRBV10-3	TRBJ1-2	AISAGAGGYT
TRBV6-1	TRBJ1-4	ASSDTFGQGTNEKLF
TRBV6-1	TRBJ2-7	ASSEGPGSSYEQY
TRBV7-9	TRBJ2-7	ASSFRQGSYEQY
TRBV12-5	TRBJ2-1	ASGLEALAGGSYNEQF
TRBV5-4	TRBJ1-1	ASSPRGSFLGSTEAF
TRBV30	TRBJ2-7	AWSVRPGYEQY
TRBV5-6	TRBJ1-2	ASSPRGRDGYT
TRBV25-1	TRBJ2-5	ASSELGDTETQY
TRBV6-1	TRBJ2-1	ASYSTGTYNEQF
TRBV28	TRBJ2-6	ASSSGSSGAGANVLT
TRBV28	TRBJ1-4	ASHSPEANEKLF
TRBV7-9	TRBJ2-7	ASTLEAWGRSYEQY
TRBV5-1	TRBJ1-2	ASSFDRASGGYT
TRBV6-1	TRBJ1-5	ASSEYTNQPQH
TRBV5-1	TRBJ1-4	ASRGGRSTNEKLF
TRBV9	TRBJ2-1	ASSPPLRQGDEQF
TRBV6-1	TRBJ2-5	ASSEGSGRGVETQY
TRBV29-1	TRBJ1-1	SAELAEAF
TRBV28	TRBJ2-7	ASSLSSIRNEQY
TRBV10-1	TRBJ2-1	ASSEEWGGPYNEQF
TRBV5-1	TRBJ2-7	ASSPRGSAGGTYEQY
TRBV29-1	TRBJ1-1	SVWEAEAF
TRBV7-3	TRBJ2-2	ASSLAGSGELF
TRBV7-9	TRBJ2-1	ASSPRKHEQF
TRBV27	TRBJ1-5	ASSFEGNPASRHQPQH
TRBV19	TRBJ2-3	ASNGRTSGIDTQY
TRBV2	TRBJ1-1	ASQLTWGTEAF
TRBV6-4	TRBJ1-2	ASSDSGASHYT
TRBV6-5	TRBJ1-1	ASSYSTGRMEAF
TRBV7-8	TRBJ1-4	ASSLAMLIPEKLF
TRBV5-4	TRBJ2-5	ASSKGEETQY
TRBV27	TRBJ1-4	ASSFGATNEKLF
TRBV5-5	TRBJ2-2	ASSLVGTGELF
TRBV7-2	TRBJ2-7	ASSLRRSSYEQY
TRBV7-2	TRBJ2-5	ASSLTSGRVETQY
TRBV10-3	TRBJ1-5	AISEQDGSNQPQH
TRBV9	TRBJ2-7	ASSVGRKREGQPYEQY
TRBV18	TRBJ2-7	ASSPPGTSGNIYEQY
TRBV27	TRBJ2-7	ASRGLAGAPEQY
TRBV28	TRBJ1-2	ASRTLGTGVWYGYT
TRBV7-8	TRBJ2-1	ASSLVQNVPEQF